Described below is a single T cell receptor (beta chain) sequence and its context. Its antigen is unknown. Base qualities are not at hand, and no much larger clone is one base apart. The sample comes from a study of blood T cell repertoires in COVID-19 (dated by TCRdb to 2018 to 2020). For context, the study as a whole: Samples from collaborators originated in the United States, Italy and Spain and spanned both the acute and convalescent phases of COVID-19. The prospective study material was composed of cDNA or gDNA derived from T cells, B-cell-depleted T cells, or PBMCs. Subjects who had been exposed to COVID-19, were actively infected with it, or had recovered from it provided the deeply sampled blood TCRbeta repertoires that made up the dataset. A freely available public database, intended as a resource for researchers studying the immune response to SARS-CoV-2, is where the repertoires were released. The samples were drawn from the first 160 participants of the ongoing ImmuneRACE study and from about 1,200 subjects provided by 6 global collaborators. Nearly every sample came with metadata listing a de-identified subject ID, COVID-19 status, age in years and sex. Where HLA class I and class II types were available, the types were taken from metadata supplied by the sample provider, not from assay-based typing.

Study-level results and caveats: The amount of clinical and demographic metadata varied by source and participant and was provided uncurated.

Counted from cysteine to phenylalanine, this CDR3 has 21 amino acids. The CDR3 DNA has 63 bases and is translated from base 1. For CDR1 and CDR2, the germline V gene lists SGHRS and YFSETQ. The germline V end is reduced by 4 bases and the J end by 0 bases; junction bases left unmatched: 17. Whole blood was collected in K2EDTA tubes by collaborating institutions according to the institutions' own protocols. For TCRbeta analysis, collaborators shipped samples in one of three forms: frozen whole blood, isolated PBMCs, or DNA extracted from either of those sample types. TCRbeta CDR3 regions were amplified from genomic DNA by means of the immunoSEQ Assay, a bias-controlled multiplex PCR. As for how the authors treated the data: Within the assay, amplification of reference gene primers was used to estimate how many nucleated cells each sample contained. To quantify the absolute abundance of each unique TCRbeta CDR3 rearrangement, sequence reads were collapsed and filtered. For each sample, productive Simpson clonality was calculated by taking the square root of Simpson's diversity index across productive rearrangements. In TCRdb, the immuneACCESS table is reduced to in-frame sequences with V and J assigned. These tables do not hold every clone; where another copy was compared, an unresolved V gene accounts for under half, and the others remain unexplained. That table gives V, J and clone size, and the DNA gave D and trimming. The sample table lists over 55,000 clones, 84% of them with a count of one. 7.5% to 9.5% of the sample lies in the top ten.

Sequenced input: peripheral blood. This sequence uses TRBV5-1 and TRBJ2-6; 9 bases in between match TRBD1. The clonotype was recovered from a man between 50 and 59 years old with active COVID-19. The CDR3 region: CASSPQGAGTLLGSGANVLTF. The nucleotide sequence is TGCGCCAGCAGCCCACAGGGGGCTGGAACCCTCTTAGGCTCTGGGGCCAACGTCCTGACTTTC.